One and the same sample provided the 7 T cell receptor beta chains below, sequenced in a study of low-dose radiotherapy and immunotherapy resistance in tumors. TRAV- and TRBV-specific primers primed first-strand cDNA, covering alpha and beta chains. Amplification, which lasted 15 to 20 PCR cycles, used a constant-region primer and V-primer adapter to amplify TCRs. TCRdb re-analysed the reads in MiXCR, keeping a single row per CDR3 protein. In the table there are about 9,000 distinct CDR3 sequences, approximately 69% of which are singletons. These receptors were obtained from a human donor with advanced metastatic prostate, ovarian, gallbladder or colorectal cancer (not recorded which). This table probably holds off-target reads from a library built for another chain.

The chain recombines TRBV6-2 or TRBV6-3 with TRBJ2-2, with 10 bases fitting TRBD2. Germline loops: CDR1 MNHEY, CDR2 SVGEGT. V trimming: 6 bases; J trimming: 7 bases; junction bases outside the gene matches: 8. The CDR3 runs 15 residues. The CDR3 spells CASSYSGRSHGELFF. As DNA, the CDR3 is TGTGCCAGCAGCTATAGCGGGAGGAGTCACGGGGAGCTGTTTTTT.

This clonotype was picked up a small number of times. As DNA, the CDR3 is TGCAGTGCCCCGCGCCACGGCAACACCGGGGAGCTGTTTTTT. The encoded protein is CSAPRHGNTGELFF. V usage is TRBV20-1 and J usage is TRBJ2-2, with D unresolved. In germline, CDR1 is DFQATT, CDR2 SNEGSKA (reference sequence). This CDR3 has 14 residues. Between the trimmed V and J ends, which lost 6 bases and 2 bases, there was a span of 13 bases.

The chain carries TRBV5-4 and TRBJ2-5, with D unclear. Germline V gene data show CDR1 as SGHNT and CDR2 as YYREEE (reference sequence). This CDR3 has 13 amino acids. Trimming shortened V by 5 bases and J by 4 bases, and 12 bases separated the two germline ends. The CDR3 protein is CASRKALGETQYF. In DNA form, the CDR3 reads TGTGCCAGCAGGAAGGCCCTGGGAGAGACCCAGTACTTC.

This clonotype was counted a single time. The genes are TRBV7-9 and TRBJ2-7, with 8 bases lining up with TRBD2. The CDR3 spans 15 residues. J gave up 0 bases and V 3 bases, and 4 bases lay outside the gene matches. Per the germline V gene, CDR1 is SEHNR and CDR2 is FQNEAQ (reference sequence). Written as DNA, the CDR3 is TGTGCCAGCAGCTTCTTACTAGCGGACTCCTACGAGCAGTACTTC. This sequence encodes CASSFLLADSYEQYF.

The chain couples TRBV5-4 to TRBJ2-1; D may be TRBD1 (5 bases). The CDR3 runs 13 residues. CDR1 and CDR2 from the germline V gene are SGHNT and YYREEE (reference sequence). Trimming pared 0 bases from V and 9 bases from J, leaving 10 bases between. CDR3 in amino acids: CASSLGQYPEQFF. CDR3 coding DNA: TGTGCCAGCAGCTTGGGACAGTATCCTGAGCAGTTCTTC.

In its sample, this clonotype was seen a few times. This chain connects TRBV11-2 to TRBJ1-1, with a weak D call TRBD1 (5 bases). The germline V gene has CDR1 SGHAT and CDR2 FQNNGV. This CDR3 is 16 amino acids long. V lost 1 base, J lost 3 bases, and 15 bases lay in between. CDR3 sequence: CASSLVMGVVHTEAFF. In nucleotides, the CDR3 is TGTGCCAGCAGCTTAGTCATGGGGGTAGTGCACACTGAAGCTTTCTTT.

This sequence joins TRBV13 and TRBJ2-5, with 11 bases fitting TRBD2. V shed 7 bases, J shed 4 bases, and the junction held 11 bases outside the gene matches. CDR1 is PRHDT and CDR2 is FYEKMQ in the germline V gene (reference sequence). This CDR3 spans 16 amino acids. In DNA, the CDR3 is TGTGCCAGCACCGGTGGTAGCGGGAGGGGAGGAGAGACCCAGTACTTC. Its protein is CASTGGSGRGGETQYF.